One sample yielded the 5 T cell receptor beta chains listed below, sequenced in a study of T cell repertoires in cytomegalovirus infection. MiXCR, run by TCRdb on the reads, gives a single entry per CDR3 protein. This sample yields about 300,000 distinct CDR3 sequences, of which roughly a quarter are seen a single time; roughly 14% belongs to the top ten. The sequenced sample was PBMCs. Source of these receptors: a human donor in good health (CMV status not recorded). Some clones in this sample may be carry-over from other donors' samples.

Worth noting for this clonotype: A much larger clone lies a single base off, so this may be a read error. The V gene is TRBV7-2, the J gene TRBJ2-5; 8 bases are shared with TRBD2. V was pared by 7 bases and J by 2 bases, with 9 bases of the junction left unmatched. Germline V gene sequence: CDR1 SGHTA, CDR2 FQGNSA. The CDR3 covers 15 residues. CDR3 nucleotide sequence: TGTGCCAGCAACCGGGGGGGGGGCTGGCAAGAGACCCAGTACTTC. Its translation: CASNRGGGWQETQYF.

The V call is TRBV11-2, the J call TRBJ2-7, with no clear D. The V end was cut by 5 bases, the J end by 0 bases, with 11 bases between. The CDR3 is made up of 14 amino acids. Germline assignment: CDR1 SGHAT and CDR2 FQNNGV. The CDR3, as DNA: TGTGCCAGCAGCCCGACGGTTGCCTCCTACGAGCAGTACTTC. Its translation: CASSPTVASYEQYF.

In its sample, this clonotype was seen many times. The gene calls are TRBV7-9 and TRBJ1-1, with 11 positions matching TRBD1. CDR1 and CDR2 from the germline V gene are SEHNR and FQNEAQ (reference sequence). This CDR3 contains 16 residues. V shed 4 bases, J shed 1 base, and the junction held 5 bases outside the gene matches. The CDR3 DNA sequence: TGTGCCAGCAGCTCACGGGACAGGGGGGAGAACACTGAAGCTTTCTTT. It is translated as CASSSRDRGENTEAFF. Looking up the rest from reference TRBV7-9 and TRBJ1-1 gives the full variable domain: DTGVSQNPRHKITKRGQNVTFRCDPISEHNRLYWYRQTLGQGPEFLTYFQNEAQLEKSRLLSDRFSAERPKGSFSTLEIQRTEQGDSAMYLCASSSRDRGENTEAFFGQGTRLTVV.

This clonotype showed up many times. This chain joins TRBV6-1 and TRBJ1-5, with TRBD1 matching 11 bases. Trimming cost V 6 bases and J 3 bases; bases outside gene matches: 10. Germline V gives CDR1 MNHNS, CDR2 SASEGT. The CDR3 length is 17 residues. The CDR3 region is CASRSTGTGGYNQPQHF. The CDR3 region has the DNA TGTGCCAGCAGATCAACCGGGACAGGGGGTTACAATCAGCCCCAGCATTTT.

The table lists this clonotype with a few counts. The rearrangement joins TRBV28 to TRBJ1-1, with D possibly being TRBD1 (6 bases). The CDR3 totals 15 residues. Germline V gene sequence: CDR1 MDHEN, CDR2 SYDVKM. Trimming removed 5 bases at V and 4 bases at J, with 17 bases between. The CDR3 nucleotides are TGTGCCAGCAGTCCCCCCACAGGGATGGGCACTGAAGCTTTCTTT. Its protein product is CASSPPTGMGTEAFF.